This T cell receptor (beta chain) was sequenced during a study of beta chain features in type 1 diabetes. Overall study results and limits: More deletions and fewer insertions at VDJ junctions were seen in type 1 diabetes patients. TCRB repertoires of naive, central memory and Treg cells appeared more similar among patients than among healthy donors. Type 1 diabetes patients showed a moderate but significant shortening of TCRB CDR3s in all four CD4+ subsets.

Expressed TCRB transcripts were sequenced, since all the RNA that had been isolated was reverse transcribed. Naive, central memory and regulatory T cell samples yielded approximately 3.3 million reads on average. Produced via immunoSEQ multiplex PCR; TCRdb's table is partial and in-frame only. The sample includes about 250,000 clones, approximately 10% of them seen just once. Concerning this clone itself: What it recognizes is unknown.

In germline, CDR1 is SGHTA, CDR2 FQGNSA. V dropped 4 bases and J dropped 5 bases, with 12 bases sitting between them. The CDR3 consists of 14 residues. The authors sorted CD4+ naive, central memory, regulatory and stem cell-like memory cells via CD45RO/CCR7/CD25/CD127/CD95/CD27. Sequencing was carried out using naive CD4+ T cells from blood. This rearrangement joins TRBV7-2 to TRBJ2-1; TRBD1 is a possible D gene (5 bases). This clonotype was obtained from a young man with type 1 diabetes. The CDR3 nucleotides are TGTGCCAGCAGCTCAGGGTACGGAAACAATGAGCAGTTCTTC. Encoded protein: CASSSGYGNNEQFF.